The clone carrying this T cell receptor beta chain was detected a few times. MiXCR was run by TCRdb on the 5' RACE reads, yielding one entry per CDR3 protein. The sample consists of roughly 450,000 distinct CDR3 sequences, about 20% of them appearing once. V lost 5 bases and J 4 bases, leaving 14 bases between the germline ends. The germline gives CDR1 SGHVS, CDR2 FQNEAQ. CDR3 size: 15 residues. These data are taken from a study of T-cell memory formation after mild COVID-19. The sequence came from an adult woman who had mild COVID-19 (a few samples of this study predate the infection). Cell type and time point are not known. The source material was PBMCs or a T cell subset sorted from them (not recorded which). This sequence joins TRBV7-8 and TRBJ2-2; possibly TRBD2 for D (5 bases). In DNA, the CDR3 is TGTGCCAGCAGCACTGCAGGCCGGGGCACCGGGGAGCTGTTTTTT. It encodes CASSTAGRGTGELFF.